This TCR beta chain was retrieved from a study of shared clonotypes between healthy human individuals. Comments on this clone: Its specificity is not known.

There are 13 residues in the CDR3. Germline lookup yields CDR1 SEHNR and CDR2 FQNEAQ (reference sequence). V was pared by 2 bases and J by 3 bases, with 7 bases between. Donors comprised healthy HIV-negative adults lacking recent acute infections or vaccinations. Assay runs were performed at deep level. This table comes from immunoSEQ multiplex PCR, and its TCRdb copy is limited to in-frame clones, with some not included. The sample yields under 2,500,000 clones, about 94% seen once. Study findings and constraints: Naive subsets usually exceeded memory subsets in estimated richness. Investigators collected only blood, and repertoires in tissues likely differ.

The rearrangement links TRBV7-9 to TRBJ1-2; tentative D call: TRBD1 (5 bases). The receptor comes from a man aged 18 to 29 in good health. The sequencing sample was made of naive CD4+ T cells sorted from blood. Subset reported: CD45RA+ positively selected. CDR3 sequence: CASSLSGYYGYTF. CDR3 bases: TGTGCCAGCAGCTTATCAGGGTACTATGGCTACACCTTC.